A single sample gave rise to the 11 T cell receptor beta chains below, sequenced in a study of vaccination and CD4 T cells after COVID-19. Antigen specificity for these receptors is unknown. Cultured CD4+ T cells had their DNA profiled by the Oncomine TCR Beta short-read assay. TCRdb re-called the PCR reads through MiXCR, storing one row per CDR3 protein. Among more than 13,000 distinct CDR3 sequences listed, over 60% were seen once. Treatment denoted: roughly 10-day PBMC culture with coronavirus spike peptide pools or control peptides (ViraFEST assay). Sample: CD4+ T cells from blood, cultured in vitro. Every receptor here comes from a human donor who had recovered from COVID-19.

The V call is TRBV24-1, the J call TRBJ1-2; 7 nucleotides line up with TRBD1. The V gene's germline CDR1 is KGHDR and CDR2 SFDVKD. The CDR3 has 13 amino acids. J gave up 7 bases and V 4 bases, and 5 bases lay outside the gene matches. Written as DNA, the CDR3 is TGTGCCACCAGTGACCACGACAGGGTTGGCTACACCTTC. Translation gives CATSDHDRVGYTF.

V usage is TRBV6-5 and J usage is TRBJ1-1; weak D call: TRBD1 (6 bases). Trimming removed 2 bases at V and 10 bases at J, with 11 bases between. The CDR3 covers 12 residues. Germline V gives CDR1 MNHEY, CDR2 SVGAGI. CDR3 in amino acids: CASSYARGRAFF. DNA of the CDR3: TGTGCCAGCAGTTACGCGCGGGGGCGAGCTTTCTTT.

The genes are TRBV6-2 or TRBV6-3 and TRBJ2-1, with 9 bases identical to TRBD2. CDR1 and CDR2 from the germline V gene are MNHEY and SVGEGT. CDR3 length: 14 amino acids. V dropped 6 bases and J dropped 6; count of bases not matched to a gene: 6. The DNA for the CDR3 is TGTGCCAGCAGGCGGGAGGGGGTGGTCAATGAGCAGTTCTTC. Translating gives CASRREGVVNEQFF.

This chain connects TRBV27 to TRBJ1-2; TRBD1 aligns across 7 bases. Germline lookup yields CDR1 MNHEY and CDR2 SMNVEV (reference sequence). The junction had 7 bases not matched to a gene; V was cut back by 5 bases and J by 4 bases. The CDR3 sequence is 14 residues long. CDR3 in amino acids: CASSGEQGIYGYTF. The CDR3 DNA follows: TGTGCCAGCAGTGGAGAACAGGGGATCTATGGCTACACCTTC.

The rearrangement links TRBV7-2 to TRBJ2-4; maybe TRBD2 (5 bases). This CDR3 comprises 17 residues. Germline lookup yields CDR1 SGHTA and CDR2 FQGNSA. V was clipped by 1 base and J by 5 bases, with 18 bases between them. As DNA, the CDR3 is TGTGCCAGCAGCTTAGGAGGGATCGGTTTAGTGCAAAACATTCAGTACTTC. As protein: CASSLGGIGLVQNIQYF.

The chain carries TRBV30 and TRBJ2-1, with D unresolved. The CDR3 totals 14 residues. The ends were cut back, 5 bases at V and 7 bases at J, with 18 bases in the middle. CDR1 and CDR2 (germline): GTSNPN, SVGIG (reference sequence). CDR3 sequence: CAWGLPYTKNEQFF. The CDR3 DNA is TGTGCCTGGGGCCTACCCTACACCAAAAATGAGCAGTTCTTC.

In DNA form, the CDR3 reads TGCGCCAGCAGCCAAGGGTCGGGAGGCTCAGATACGCAGTATTTT. Translated: CASSQGSGGSDTQYF. This chain links TRBV4-1 with TRBJ2-3, with 7 bases aligning to TRBD2. This CDR3 comprises 15 residues. Germline assignment: CDR1 MGHRA and CDR2 YSYEKL. V gave up 1 base and J gave up 4 bases; unmatched junction bases: 5.

The rearrangement joins TRBV7-2 to TRBJ2-1; 7 bases are shared with TRBD2. V lost 2 bases to trimming and J lost 8 bases; unmatched junction nucleotides: 12. CDR1 is SGHTA and CDR2 is FQGNSA in the germline V gene. The CDR3 extends over 16 amino acids. CDR3 sequence: CASSLREGRIRDEQFF. In nucleotides, the CDR3 is TGTGCCAGCAGCTTAAGGGAGGGGAGGATTAGGGATGAGCAGTTCTTC.

The rearrangement joins TRBV6-2 or TRBV6-3 to TRBJ2-3; 8 bases map to TRBD1. Germline V gene lookup returns CDR1 MNHEY and CDR2 SVGEGT. This CDR3 comprises 14 residues. V dropped 7 bases and J dropped 0; count of bases not matched to a gene: 3. In DNA form, the CDR3 reads TGTGCCAGCACCCAGGGGGCCAGCACAGATACGCAGTATTTT. This translates into CASTQGASTDTQYF.

This clonotype has more than one count but fewer than ten. The V call is TRBV20-1, the J call TRBJ2-1; D is tentatively TRBD1 or TRBD2 (5 bases each). V shed 6 bases and J shed 0 bases, with 9 bases lying between them. The germline gives CDR1 DFQATT, CDR2 SNEGSKA (reference sequence). CDR3 size: 13 residues. This CDR3 is CSALRGSYNEQFF. DNA of the CDR3: TGCAGTGCCTTGAGGGGCTCCTACAATGAGCAGTTCTTC.

This chain joins TRBV7-8 and TRBJ2-7; 11 bases align to TRBD2. Germline V gene data show CDR1 as SGHVS and CDR2 as FQNEAQ. Trimming removed 5 bases from V and 5 bases from J; junction bases left unmatched: 8. This CDR3 region has 15 residues. CDR3 amino acids: CASSPTSGSSNEQYF. Written as DNA, the CDR3 is TGTGCCAGCAGCCCTACTAGCGGGAGTTCCAACGAGCAGTACTTC.